This T cell receptor beta chain was sequenced in a study of CD8 T cells in ankylosing spondylitis. TCRdb analysed the 5' RACE reads with MiXCR anew, one entry per CDR3 protein. The sample gives 150,000 to 200,000 distinct CDR3 sequences, roughly 18% of which show up once; roughly 4% is in the top ten. The CDR3 contains 13 residues. The V end lost 3 bases, the J end lost 11 bases, and 14 bases lay between the germline ends. Germline V lookup: CDR1 SGHVS, CDR2 FQNEAQ. Ten or more counts support this clonotype. This clonotype was obtained from a male donor aged 10 to 35 with ankylosing spondylitis or in good health (not recorded which). The sample was blood, either unsorted or a sorted T cell fraction (not recorded which). The V and J genes are TRBV7-8 and TRBJ2-1; D ambiguous. The CDR3 loop reads CASSFPSWPQQFF. CDR3 sequence (DNA): TGTGCCAGCAGCTTCCCCAGCTGGCCGCAGCAGTTCTTC.